This note documents a single T cell receptor (beta chain) sequence. Its specificity is not known. A read error may explain this, as a much larger clone is one base away. This sample's RNA came from whole unsorted tissue. Chemotherapy-naive patients with new lung cancer underwent thoracic surgery in China, August–November 2014. This record comes from a study of tumor and adjacent non-tumor tissue in lung cancer. CDR1 is MNHEY and CDR2 is SVGAGI in the germline V gene. This CDR3 contains 16 residues. V trimming: 2 bases; J trimming: 0 bases; junction bases outside the gene matches: 4. General study findings and limits: Tumor tissue had significantly higher TCR diversity than normal lung. In normal lung, the top 100 clones were significantly more dominant than in tumor.

A modified ARM-PCR protocol with three rounds of nested PCR amplified TCRbeta. TCRdb passed the multiplex PCR reads through MiXCR, listing each CDR3 protein once. Of about 140,000 distinct CDR3 sequences in the sample, roughly 66% were seen once. The receptor comes from a man in his sixties with small cell lung cancer. Sample: lung tumor tissue. V gene TRBV6-5 combines with J gene TRBJ2-1; 7 nucleotides agree with TRBD2. CDR3 bases: TGTGCCAGCAGTTACGGGGGAGGGCGCTCCTACAATGAGCAGTTCTTC. It translates to CASSYGGGRSYNEQFF.